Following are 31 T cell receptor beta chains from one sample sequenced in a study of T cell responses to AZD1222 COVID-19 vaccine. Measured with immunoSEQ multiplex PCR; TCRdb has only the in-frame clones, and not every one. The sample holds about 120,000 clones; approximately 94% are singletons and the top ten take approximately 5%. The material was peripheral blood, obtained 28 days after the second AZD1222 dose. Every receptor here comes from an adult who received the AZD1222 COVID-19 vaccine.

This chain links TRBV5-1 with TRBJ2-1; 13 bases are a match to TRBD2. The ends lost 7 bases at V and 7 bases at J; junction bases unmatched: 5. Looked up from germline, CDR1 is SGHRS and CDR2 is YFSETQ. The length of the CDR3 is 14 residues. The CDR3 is CASQLGLAGNEQFF. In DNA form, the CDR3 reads TGCGCCAGCCAGTTGGGACTAGCGGGAAATGAGCAGTTCTTC.

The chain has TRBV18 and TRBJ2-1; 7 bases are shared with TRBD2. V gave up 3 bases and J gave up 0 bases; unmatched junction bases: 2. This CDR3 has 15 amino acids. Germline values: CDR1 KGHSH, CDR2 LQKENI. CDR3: CASSPRESSYNEQFF. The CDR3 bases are TGTGCCAGCTCACCGCGGGAGAGCTCCTACAATGAGCAGTTCTTC. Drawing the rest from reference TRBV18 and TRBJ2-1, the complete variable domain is NAGVMQNPRHLVRRRGQEARLRCSPMKGHSHVYWYRQLPEEGLKFMVYLQKENIIDESGMPKERFSAEFPKEGPSILRIQQVVRGDSAAYFCASSPRESSYNEQFFGPGTRLTVL.

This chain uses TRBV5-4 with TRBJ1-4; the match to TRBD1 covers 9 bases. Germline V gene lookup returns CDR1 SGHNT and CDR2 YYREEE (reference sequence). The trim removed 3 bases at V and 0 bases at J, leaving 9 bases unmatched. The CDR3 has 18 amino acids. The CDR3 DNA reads TGTGCCAGCAGCTCTGGGACAGGGAGTTATGCAACTAATGAAAAACTGTTTTTT. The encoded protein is CASSSGTGSYATNEKLFF.

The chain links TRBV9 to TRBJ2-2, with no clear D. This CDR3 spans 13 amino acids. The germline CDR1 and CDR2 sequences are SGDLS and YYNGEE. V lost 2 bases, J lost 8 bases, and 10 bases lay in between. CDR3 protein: CASSVGVMGELFF. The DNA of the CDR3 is TGTGCCAGCAGCGTTGGGGTAATGGGGGAGCTGTTTTTT.

The CDR3 region is CASSPELADTQYF. The CDR3 bases are TGTGCCAGCTCACCTGAGCTGGCCGATACGCAGTATTTT. The genes are TRBV18 and TRBJ2-3; D is undetermined. CDR3 length equals 13 residues. V lost 3 bases to trimming and J lost 6 bases, with 10 bases between them. CDR1 and CDR2 (germline): KGHSH, LQKENI.

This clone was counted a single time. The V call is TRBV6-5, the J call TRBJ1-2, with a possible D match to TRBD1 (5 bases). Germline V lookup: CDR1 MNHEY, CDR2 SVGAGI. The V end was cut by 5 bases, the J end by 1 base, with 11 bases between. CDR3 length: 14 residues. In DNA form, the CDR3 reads TGTGCCAGCAGTCCCCGGGGCAGTAACTATGGCTACACCTTC. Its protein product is CASSPRGSNYGYTF.

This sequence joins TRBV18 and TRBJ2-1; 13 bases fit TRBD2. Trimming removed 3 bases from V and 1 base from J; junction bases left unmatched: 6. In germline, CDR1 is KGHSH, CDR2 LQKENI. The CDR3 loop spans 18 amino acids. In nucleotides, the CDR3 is TGTGCCAGCTCACCCCGGACTAGCGGGAGTTCTTCCTACAATGAGCAGTTCTTC. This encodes CASSPRTSGSSSYNEQFF.

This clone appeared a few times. The CDR3: CASSPGGTGGETQYF. DNA of the CDR3: TGCGCCAGCAGCCCCGGAGGGACAGGGGGTGAGACCCAGTACTTC. The chain has TRBV5-1 and TRBJ2-5; 11 bases map to TRBD1. Per the germline V gene, CDR1 is SGHRS and CDR2 is YFSETQ. V gave up 4 bases and J gave up 5 bases; unmatched junction bases: 7. This CDR3 spans 15 amino acids.

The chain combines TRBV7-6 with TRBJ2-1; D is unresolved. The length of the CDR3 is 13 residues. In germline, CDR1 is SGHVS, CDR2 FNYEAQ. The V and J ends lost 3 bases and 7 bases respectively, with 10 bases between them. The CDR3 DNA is TGTGCCAGCAGCTTTATCGAATTTAATGAGCAGTTCTTC. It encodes CASSFIEFNEQFF.

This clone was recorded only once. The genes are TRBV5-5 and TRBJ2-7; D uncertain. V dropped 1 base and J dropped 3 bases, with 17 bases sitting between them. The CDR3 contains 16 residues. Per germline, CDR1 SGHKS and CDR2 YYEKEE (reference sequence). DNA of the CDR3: TGTGCCAGCAGCTTGAGGTCTTCGGAAGGGATCTACGAGCAGTACTTC. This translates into CASSLRSSEGIYEQYF.

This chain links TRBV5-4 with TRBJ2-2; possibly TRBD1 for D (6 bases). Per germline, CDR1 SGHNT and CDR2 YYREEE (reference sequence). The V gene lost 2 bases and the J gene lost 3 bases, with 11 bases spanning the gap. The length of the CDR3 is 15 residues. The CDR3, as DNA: TGTGCCAGCAGCTTTGGGGGCTCGTACACCGGGGAGCTGTTTTTT. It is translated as CASSFGGSYTGELFF.

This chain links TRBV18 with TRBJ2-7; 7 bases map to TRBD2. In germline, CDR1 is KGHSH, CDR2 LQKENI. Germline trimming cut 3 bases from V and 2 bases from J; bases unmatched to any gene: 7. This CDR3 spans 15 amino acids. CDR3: CASSPSGTTPYEQYF. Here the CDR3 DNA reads TGTGCCAGCTCACCCTCCGGGACTACCCCCTACGAGCAGTACTTC.

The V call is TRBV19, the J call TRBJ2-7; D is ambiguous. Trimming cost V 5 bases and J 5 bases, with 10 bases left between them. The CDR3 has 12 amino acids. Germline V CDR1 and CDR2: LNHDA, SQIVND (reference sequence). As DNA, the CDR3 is TGTGCCAGTAGTTCGGCTTTGAACGAGCAGTACTTC. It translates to CASSSALNEQYF.

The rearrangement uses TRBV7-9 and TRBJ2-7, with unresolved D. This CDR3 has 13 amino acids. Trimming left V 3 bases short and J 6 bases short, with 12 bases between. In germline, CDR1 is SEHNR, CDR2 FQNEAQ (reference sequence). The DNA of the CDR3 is TGTGCCAGCAGCTTGGGCTTTGGGGTCGAGCAGTACTTC. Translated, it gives CASSLGFGVEQYF.

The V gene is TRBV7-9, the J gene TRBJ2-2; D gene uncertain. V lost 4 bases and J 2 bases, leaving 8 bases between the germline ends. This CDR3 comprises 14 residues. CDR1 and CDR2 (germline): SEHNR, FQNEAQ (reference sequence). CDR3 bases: TGTGCCAGCAGCTCCAGCCGAAACACCGGGGAGCTGTTTTTT. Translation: CASSSSRNTGELFF.

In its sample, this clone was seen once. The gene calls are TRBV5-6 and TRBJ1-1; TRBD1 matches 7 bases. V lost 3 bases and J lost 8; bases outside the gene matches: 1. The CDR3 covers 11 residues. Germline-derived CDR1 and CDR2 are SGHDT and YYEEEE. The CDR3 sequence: CASSWGQEAFF. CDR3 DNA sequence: TGTGCCAGCAGCTGGGGACAGGAAGCTTTCTTT.

CDR3 in amino acids: CSAWDEEQFF. As DNA, the CDR3 is TGCAGTGCTTGGGACGAGGAGCAGTTCTTC. This chain uses TRBV20-1 with TRBJ2-1, with D perhaps matching TRBD1 or TRBD2 (5 bases each). The CDR3 consists of 10 residues. Trimming left V 5 bases short and J 10 bases short, with 9 bases between. Germline lookup yields CDR1 DFQATT and CDR2 SNEGSKA (reference sequence).

CDR3 in amino acids: CASSQSRLNYGYTF. For the CDR3, the DNA is TGCGCCAGCAGCCAATCCAGACTTAACTATGGCTACACCTTC. The rearrangement uses TRBV4-3 and TRBJ1-2; D is ambiguous. V lost 2 bases to trimming and J lost 1 base, with 8 bases between them. The CDR3 runs 14 residues. Germline CDR1 is LGHNA and CDR2 is YSLEER.

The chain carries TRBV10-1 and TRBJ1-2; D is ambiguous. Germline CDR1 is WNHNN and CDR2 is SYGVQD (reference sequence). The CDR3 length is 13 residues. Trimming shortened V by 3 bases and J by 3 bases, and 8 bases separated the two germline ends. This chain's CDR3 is CASSDRADYGYTF. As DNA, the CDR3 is TGCGCCAGCAGTGACCGGGCGGACTATGGCTACACCTTC.

This CDR3 reads CASSLALLVGVREQFF. The CDR3 DNA sequence: TGTGCCAGCAGCTTAGCTCTACTAGTTGGGGTTCGGGAGCAGTTCTTC. The J gene is TRBJ2-1, the V gene TRBV7-2; maybe TRBD2 (5 bases). Trimming stripped 0 bases from V and 10 bases from J, with 19 bases between. Looked up from germline, CDR1 is SGHTA and CDR2 is FQGNSA. The CDR3 runs to 16 residues.

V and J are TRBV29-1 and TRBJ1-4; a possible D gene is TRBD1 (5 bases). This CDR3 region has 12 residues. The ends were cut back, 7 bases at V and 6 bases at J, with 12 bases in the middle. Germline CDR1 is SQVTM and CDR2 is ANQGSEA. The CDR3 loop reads CSAGTTDEKLFF. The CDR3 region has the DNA TGCAGCGCTGGGACGACTGATGAAAAACTGTTTTTT.

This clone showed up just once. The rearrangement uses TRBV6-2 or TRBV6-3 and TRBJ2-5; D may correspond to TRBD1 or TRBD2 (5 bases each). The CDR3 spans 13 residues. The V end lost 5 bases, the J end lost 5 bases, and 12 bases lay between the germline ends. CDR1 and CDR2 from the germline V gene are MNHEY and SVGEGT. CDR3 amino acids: CASSKGPRETQYF. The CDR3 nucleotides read TGTGCCAGCAGTAAGGGACCTCGGGAGACCCAGTACTTC.

DNA of the CDR3: TGTGCCAGCACTGGACAGGGGGCGGTGGGCTACACCTTC. Protein: CASTGQGAVGYTF. The rearrangement uses TRBV2 and TRBJ1-2; 11 bases are a match to TRBD1. V lost 7 bases to trimming and J lost 8 bases; unmatched junction nucleotides: 6. Per the germline V gene, CDR1 is SNHLY and CDR2 is FYNNEI. The CDR3 is 13 amino acids.

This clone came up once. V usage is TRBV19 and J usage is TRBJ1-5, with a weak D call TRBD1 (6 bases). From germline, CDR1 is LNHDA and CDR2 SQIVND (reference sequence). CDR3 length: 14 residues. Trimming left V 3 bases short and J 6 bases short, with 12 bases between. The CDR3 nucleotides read TGTGCCAGTAGTATTACCGGGGGCGGTCAGCCCCAGCATTTT. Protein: CASSITGGGQPQHF.

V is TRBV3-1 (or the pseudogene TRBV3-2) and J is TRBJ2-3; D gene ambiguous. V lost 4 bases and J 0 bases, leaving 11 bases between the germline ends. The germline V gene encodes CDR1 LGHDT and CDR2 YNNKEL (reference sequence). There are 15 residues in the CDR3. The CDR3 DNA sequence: TGTGCCAGCAGCCGGTCAAGTGATAGCACAGATACGCAGTATTTT. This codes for CASSRSSDSTDTQYF.

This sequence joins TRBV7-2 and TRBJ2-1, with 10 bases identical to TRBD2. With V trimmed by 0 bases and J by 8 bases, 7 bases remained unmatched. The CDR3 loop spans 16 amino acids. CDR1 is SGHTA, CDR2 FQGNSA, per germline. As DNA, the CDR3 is TGTGCCAGCAGCTTAGCGTTTGCTAGCGGGAGTCATGAGCAGTTCTTC. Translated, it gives CASSLAFASGSHEQFF.

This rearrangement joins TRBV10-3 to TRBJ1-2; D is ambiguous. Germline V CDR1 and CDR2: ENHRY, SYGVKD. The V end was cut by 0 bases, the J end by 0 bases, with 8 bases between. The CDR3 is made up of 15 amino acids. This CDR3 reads CAISESPSPNYGYTF. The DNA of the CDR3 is TGTGCCATCAGTGAGTCGCCAAGTCCTAACTATGGCTACACCTTC.

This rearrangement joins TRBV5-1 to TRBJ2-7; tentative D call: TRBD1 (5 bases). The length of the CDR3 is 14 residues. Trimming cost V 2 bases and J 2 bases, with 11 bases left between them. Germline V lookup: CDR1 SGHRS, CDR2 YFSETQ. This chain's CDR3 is CASSLAGYTYEQYF. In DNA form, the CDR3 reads TGCGCCAGCAGCTTAGCAGGGTATACCTACGAGCAGTACTTC.

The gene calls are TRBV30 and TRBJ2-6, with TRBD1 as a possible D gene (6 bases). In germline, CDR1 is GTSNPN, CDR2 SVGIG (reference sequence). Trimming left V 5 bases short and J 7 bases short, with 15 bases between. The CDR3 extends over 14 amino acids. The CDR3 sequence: CAWGGQMGANVLTF. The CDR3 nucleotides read TGTGCCTGGGGCGGACAGATGGGTGCCAACGTCCTGACTTTC.

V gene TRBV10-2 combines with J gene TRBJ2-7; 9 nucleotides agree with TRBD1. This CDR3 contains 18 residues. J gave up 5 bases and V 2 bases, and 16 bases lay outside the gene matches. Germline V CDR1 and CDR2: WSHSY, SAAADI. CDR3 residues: CASSEIKAGTGLYHEQYF. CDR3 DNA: TGCGCCAGCAGTGAGATAAAGGCCGGGACAGGGCTCTACCACGAGCAGTACTTC.

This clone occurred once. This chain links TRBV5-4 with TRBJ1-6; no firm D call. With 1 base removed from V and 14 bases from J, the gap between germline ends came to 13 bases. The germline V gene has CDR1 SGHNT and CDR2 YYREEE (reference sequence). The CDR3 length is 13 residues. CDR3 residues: CASSLREVGTLHF. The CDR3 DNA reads TGTGCCAGCAGCTTGCGTGAAGTGGGGACCCTCCACTTT.